This is a list of T cell receptor beta chains from one sample in a study of T cell responses to AZD1222 COVID-19 vaccine. Produced via immunoSEQ multiplex PCR; TCRdb's table is partial and in-frame only. Of approximately 160,000 clones in the sample, 90% were seen once. The material was peripheral blood, obtained on day 0 of AZD1222 vaccination. Source of these receptors: an adult in good health. The CDR3 runs from the conserved cysteine through the conserved F or W. A D gene is named only where the DNA matches it firmly. Rows may omit the clone size; those that give it use once, few, many or a size class.

CDR3nt	CDR3aa	abundance	d_gene	len	v_gene	j_gene
TGTGCCAGCAGTTTGGTTCTAGCGGGGGGAACAGATACGCAGTATTTT	CASSLVLAGGTDTQYF	NA	TRBD2	16	TRBV27	TRBJ2-3
TGTGCCAGCAGTTTTGACAGGGGGTATGGCTACACCTTC	CASSFDRGYGYTF	NA	TRBD1	13	TRBV6-2/TRBV6-3	TRBJ1-2
TGTGCCTGGAGTTCGGGACTAGCGATGGACGAGCAGTACTTC	CAWSSGLAMDEQYF	NA	TRBD2	14	TRBV30	TRBJ2-7
TGTGCCAGCAGCGTACTATGGGTCCCCTCCGGGGGTGGAGGGGATACGCAGTATTTT	CASSVLWVPSGGGGDTQYF	NA	NA	19	TRBV7-2	TRBJ2-3
TGTGCCAGCAGCTTAGCGGGCGGTCAGCCCCAGCATTTT	CASSLAGGQPQHF	few	NA	13	TRBV7-8	TRBJ1-5
TGTGCCAGTAGCCTGGGGGCAGGGCCTAACTATGGCTACACCTTC	CASSLGAGPNYGYTF	NA	NA	15	TRBV19	TRBJ1-2
TGCGCCAGCAGCTTGGAGGGACAGGGAAACACCATATATTTT	CASSLEGQGNTIYF	NA	TRBD1	14	TRBV5-1	TRBJ1-3
TGTGCCAGCAGCAAAGCGGGGGGGCGGAACACCGGGGAGCTGTTTTTT	CASSKAGGRNTGELFF	NA	TRBD2	16	TRBV5-4	TRBJ2-2
TGTGCCAGCAGCTTAAACGGAGCTAACTATGGCTACACCTTC	CASSLNGANYGYTF	NA	NA	14	TRBV7-2	TRBJ1-2
TGTGCCAGCAAACAGGGGCCGGCCTATGGCTACACCTTC	CASKQGPAYGYTF	NA	TRBD1	13	TRBV12-3/TRBV12-4	TRBJ1-2
TGTGCCAGCAGCCAAGAAGGGCAGAATAGCTACACCTTC	CASSQEGQNSYTF	NA	NA	13	TRBV3-1/TRBV3-2	TRBJ1-2
TGTGCCAGCAGCCCGAACCGGGACAGCTACGAGCAGTACTTC	CASSPNRDSYEQYF	NA	TRBD1	14	TRBV3-1/TRBV3-2	TRBJ2-7
TGTGCCAGCAGCTTCCGTCAGGCGAACACTGAAGCTTTCTTT	CASSFRQANTEAFF	NA	NA	14	TRBV5-5	TRBJ1-1
TGTGCCAGCAGCCGAGGGGGGGACTATAATTCACCCCTCCACTTT	CASSRGGDYNSPLHF	NA	NA	15	TRBV5-6	TRBJ1-6
TGTGCCAGCACTCAGTCACCCGAGAACACCGGGGAGCTGTTTTTT	CASTQSPENTGELFF	NA	NA	15	TRBV21-1	TRBJ2-2
TGTGCCAGCAGTGAACCAGGGTTGATGTTTGGCGCCATATATTTT	CASSEPGLMFGAIYF	once	NA	15	TRBV6-1	TRBJ1-3
TGTGCCAGTACAGGGGGCCCAGATACGCAGTATTTT	CASTGGPDTQYF	once	TRBD1	12	TRBV25-1	TRBJ2-3
TGTGCCAGCAGTTACGGCAGGGATCGCTATGGCTACACCTTC	CASSYGRDRYGYTF	NA	NA	14	TRBV6-6	TRBJ1-2
TGTGCCAGTAGCCAGACAGGGGAGCCCCTCTCCTACGAGCAGTACTTC	CASSQTGEPLSYEQYF	NA	TRBD1	16	TRBV19	TRBJ2-7
TGTGCCAGCAGTAAACTACAGGGGGTTTCACCCCTCCACTTT	CASSKLQGVSPLHF	NA	TRBD1	14	TRBV6-5	TRBJ1-6
TGTGCCAGCAGGGGACTAGCGGGGGTAGCGAGCTCCTACAATGAGCAGTTCTTC	CASRGLAGVASSYNEQFF	NA	TRBD2	18	TRBV2	TRBJ2-1
TGTGCCACCAGCAGAGGTGAGTCGCCGCCTGAAGCTTTCTTT	CATSRGESPPEAFF	NA	NA	14	TRBV15	TRBJ1-1